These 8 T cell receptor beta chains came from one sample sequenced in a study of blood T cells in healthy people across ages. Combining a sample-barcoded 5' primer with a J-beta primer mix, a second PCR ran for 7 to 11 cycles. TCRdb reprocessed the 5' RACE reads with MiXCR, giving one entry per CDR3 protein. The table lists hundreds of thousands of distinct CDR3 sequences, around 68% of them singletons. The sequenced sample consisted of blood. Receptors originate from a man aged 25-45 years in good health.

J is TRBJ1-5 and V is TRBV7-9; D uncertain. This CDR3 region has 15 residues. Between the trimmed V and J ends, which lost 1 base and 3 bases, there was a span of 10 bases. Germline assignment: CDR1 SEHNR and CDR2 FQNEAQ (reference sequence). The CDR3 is CASSLGHSFNQPQHF. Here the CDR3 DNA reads TGTGCCAGCAGCTTAGGGCACAGCTTCAATCAGCCCCAGCATTTT.

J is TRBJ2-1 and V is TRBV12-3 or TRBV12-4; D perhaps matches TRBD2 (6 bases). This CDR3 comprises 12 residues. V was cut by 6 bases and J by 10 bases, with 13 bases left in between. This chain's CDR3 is CASSPGGWEQFF. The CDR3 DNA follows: TGTGCCAGCAGCCCTGGGGGGTGGGAGCAGTTCTTC.

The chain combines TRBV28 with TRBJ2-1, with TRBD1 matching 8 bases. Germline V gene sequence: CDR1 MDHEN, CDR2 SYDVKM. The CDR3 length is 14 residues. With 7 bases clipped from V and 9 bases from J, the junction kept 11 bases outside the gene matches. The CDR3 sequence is CASNSGQGESEQFF. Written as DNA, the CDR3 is TGTGCCAGCAACTCAGGACAGGGTGAGAGTGAGCAGTTCTTC.

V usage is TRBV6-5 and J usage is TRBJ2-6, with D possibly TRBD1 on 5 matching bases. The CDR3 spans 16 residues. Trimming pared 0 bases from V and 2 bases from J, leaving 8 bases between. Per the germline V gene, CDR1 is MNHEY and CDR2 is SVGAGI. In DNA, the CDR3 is TGTGCCAGCAGTTACTCGGGCAGGGCTGGGGCCAACGTCCTGACTTTC. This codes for CASSYSGRAGANVLTF.

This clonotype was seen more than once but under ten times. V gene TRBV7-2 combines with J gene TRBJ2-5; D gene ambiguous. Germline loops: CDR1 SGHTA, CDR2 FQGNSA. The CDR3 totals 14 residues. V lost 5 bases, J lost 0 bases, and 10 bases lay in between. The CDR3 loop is CASSGWVNQETQYF. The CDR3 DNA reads TGTGCCAGCAGCGGGTGGGTCAACCAAGAGACCCAGTACTTC.

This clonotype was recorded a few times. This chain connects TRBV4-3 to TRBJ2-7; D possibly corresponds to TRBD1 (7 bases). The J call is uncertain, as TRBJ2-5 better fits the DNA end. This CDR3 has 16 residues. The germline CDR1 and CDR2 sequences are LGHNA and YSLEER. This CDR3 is CASSQAIGGGPETQYF. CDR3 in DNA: TGCGCCAGCAGCCAAGCAATCGGAGGGGGCCCTGAGACCCAGTACTTC.

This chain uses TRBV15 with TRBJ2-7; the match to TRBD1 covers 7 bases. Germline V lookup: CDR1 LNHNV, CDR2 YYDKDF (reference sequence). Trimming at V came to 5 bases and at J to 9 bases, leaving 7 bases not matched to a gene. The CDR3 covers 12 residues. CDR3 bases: TGTGCCACCAGCGTATACAGGGGATGGCAGTACTTC. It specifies CATSVYRGWQYF.

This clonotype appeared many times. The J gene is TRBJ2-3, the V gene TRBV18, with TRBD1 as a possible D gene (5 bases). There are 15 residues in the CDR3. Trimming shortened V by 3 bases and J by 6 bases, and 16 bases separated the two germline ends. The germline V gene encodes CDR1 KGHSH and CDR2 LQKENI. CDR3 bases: TGTGCCAGCTCACCGGGGCACCCGTTGGCGGATACGCAGTATTTT. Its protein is CASSPGHPLADTQYF.